This TCR beta chain emerged from a study of blood T cell repertoires in COVID-19. Whole-study context: Material from acute and convalescent COVID-19 was sourced from the United States, Italy and Spain. T cells, B-cell-depleted T cells, or PBMCs supplied cDNA or gDNA.

The authors' processing: Amplification with reference gene primers provided the estimates of nucleated cell counts. Method: immunoSEQ multiplex PCR; TCRdb's copy keeps in-frame clones and lacks some. V and J calls and clone size follow that table, whereas D and trimming were derived from the DNA. The sample consists of 230,000 or so clones, 80% of them appearing once. The germline gives CDR1 SQVTM, CDR2 ANQGSEA. The CDR3 length is 13 residues. Between the trimmed V and J ends, which lost 1 base and 0 bases, there was a span of 7 bases. The clonotype was recovered from a human donor in a cohort sampled during active COVID-19. The chain joins TRBV29-1 to TRBJ2-7, with no clear D. Sequencing was performed on peripheral blood. CDR3 bases: TGCAGCGTTGAAGGTTTGAGCTCCTACGAGCAGTACTTC. Translating gives CSVEGLSSYEQYF.